This T cell receptor beta chain was obtained from a study of preoperative IRX-2 immunotherapy in early breast cancer. This table comes from immunoSEQ multiplex PCR, and its TCRdb copy is limited to in-frame clones, with some not included. This table has around 34,000 clones, around 96% appearing once. Trimming took 7 bases from V and 1 from J, leaving 16 bases between them. The CDR3 covers 15 residues. In germline, CDR1 is MNHNY, CDR2 SVGAGI (reference sequence). Specified treatment: preoperative locoregional IRX-2 cytokine immunotherapy. Samples came from a phase Ib trial of preoperative locoregional IRX-2 cytokine immunotherapy.

The rearrangement uses TRBV6-6 and TRBJ1-1; tentative D call: TRBD1 (6 bases). The receptor was isolated from a human donor with breast cancer. This sample was gathered from a patient treated with IRX-2 immunotherapy. For the CDR3, the DNA is TGTGCCAGCACCAACCGGGGGGGCGAGAACACTGAAGCTTTCTTT. It yields the protein CASTNRGGENTEAFF.